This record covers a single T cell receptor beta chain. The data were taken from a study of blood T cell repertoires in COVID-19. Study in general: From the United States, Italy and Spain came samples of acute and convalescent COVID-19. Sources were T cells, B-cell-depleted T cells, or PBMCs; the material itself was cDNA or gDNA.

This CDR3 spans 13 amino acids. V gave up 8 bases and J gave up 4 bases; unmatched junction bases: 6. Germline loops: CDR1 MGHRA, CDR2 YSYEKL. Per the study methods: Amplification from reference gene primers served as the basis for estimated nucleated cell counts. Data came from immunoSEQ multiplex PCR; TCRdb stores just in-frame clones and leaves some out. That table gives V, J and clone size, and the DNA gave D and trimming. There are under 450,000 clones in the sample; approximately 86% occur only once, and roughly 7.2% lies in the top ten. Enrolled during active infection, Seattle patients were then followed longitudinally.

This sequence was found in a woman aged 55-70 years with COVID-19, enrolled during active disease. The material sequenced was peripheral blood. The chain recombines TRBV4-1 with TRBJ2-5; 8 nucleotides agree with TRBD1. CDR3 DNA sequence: TGCGCCAGCGCCAGGGGGCGTTTAGAGACCCAGTACTTC. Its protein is CASARGRLETQYF.